Listed below are T cell receptor beta chains from one sample, sequenced in a study of T cell responses to AZD1222 COVID-19 vaccine. Generated by immunoSEQ multiplex PCR, the TCRdb table keeps only in-frame clones and is missing some. The sample lists roughly 96,000 clones, about nine tenths occurring once. The source was peripheral blood, collected on day 0 of AZD1222 vaccination. The receptors shown here come from an adult in good health. Each CDR3 is given with its conserved first and last residue. Each record gives: CDR3 protein, CDR3 DNA, V gene, D gene, J gene, clone size, CDR3 length. A D gene is named only where the DNA matches it firmly. Size is stated for part of the rows, as once, few or many counts, or as a class when the clone is expanded.

CASSLVGQSTDTQYF TGCGCCAGCAGCTTGGTGGGACAAAGCACAGATACGCAGTATTTT TRBV5-1 - TRBJ2-3 - 15
CASSQSAGQGLETQYF TGCGCCAGCAGCCAATCCGCGGGACAGGGTTTGGAGACCCAGTACTTC TRBV4-3 TRBD1 TRBJ2-5 - 16
CASSRGTSRNEDTQYF TGTGCCAGCAGCCGTGGGACTAGCCGGAATGAGGATACGCAGTATTTT TRBV27 TRBD2 TRBJ2-3 once 16
CASSHAQDSNQPQHF TGTGCCAGCAGCCACGCCCAAGATAGCAATCAGCCCCAGCATTTT TRBV4-2 - TRBJ1-5 - 15
CASRQTSSPDTQYF TGTGCCAGTAGACAAACCTCGTCCCCAGATACGCAGTATTTT TRBV19 - TRBJ2-3 - 14
CASSLRQASYGYTF TGTGCCAGCAGCTTAAGACAGGCGAGCTATGGCTACACCTTC TRBV7-2 - TRBJ1-2 - 14
CASSLLREQYF TGTGCCAGCAGCCTGCTAAGAGAGCAGTACTTC TRBV28 - TRBJ2-7 - 11
CASSPVGTTNEKLFF TGCGCCAGCAGCCCGGTAGGGACTACTAATGAAAAACTGTTTTTT TRBV5-1 - TRBJ1-4 few 15
CASSLVDRKDTQYF TGTGCCAGCAGCTTAGTGGACAGAAAAGATACGCAGTATTTT TRBV7-2 - TRBJ2-3 - 14
CASSYYGRQETQYF TGTGCCAGCAGTTATTATGGCAGACAAGAGACCCAGTACTTC TRBV28 - TRBJ2-5 - 14
CASSYRPGLAGGPDEQFF TGTGCCAGCAGCTACCGCCCGGGACTAGCGGGAGGGCCGGATGAGCAGTTCTTC TRBV6-7 TRBD2 TRBJ2-1 - 18
CAWTPRPGQEETQYF TGTGCCTGGACCCCACGACCGGGACAAGAAGAGACCCAGTACTTC TRBV30 - TRBJ2-5 - 15
CASSLVARGGGQPQHF TGTGCCAGCAGCTTAGTTGCCAGGGGGGGAGGCCAGCCCCAGCATTTT TRBV7-8 TRBD1 TRBJ1-5 - 16
CASSQRDGYGYTF TGTGCCAGCAGCCAAAGGGATGGCTATGGCTACACCTTC TRBV3-1/TRBV3-2 - TRBJ1-2 - 13
CASSLGQNTEAFF TGTGCCAGCAGCCTCGGTCAGAACACTGAAGCTTTCTTT TRBV11-3 - TRBJ1-1 once 13
CAGNGGNQETQYF TGTGCCGGTAACGGGGGCAATCAAGAGACCCAGTACTTC TRBV5-4 - TRBJ2-5 - 13
CASSLGQGQAFF TGTGCCAGCAGCTTAGGACAGGGGCAGGCTTTCTTT TRBV7-8 TRBD1 TRBJ1-1 - 12
CASSLGQGARTEAFF TGTGCCAGCAGCTTAGGGCAGGGGGCGAGGACTGAAGCTTTCTTT TRBV7-9 TRBD1 TRBJ1-1 - 15
CASSSPRTGVPSGNTIYF TGTGCCAGCAGCTCCCCCCGGACAGGAGTCCCCTCTGGAAACACCATATATTTT TRBV5-6 TRBD1 TRBJ1-3 few 18
CASSVPGANVLTF TGTGCCAGCAGCGTACCTGGGGCCAACGTCCTGACTTTC TRBV9 - TRBJ2-6 - 13
CATSDPGGSYEQYF TGTGCCACCAGTGATCCAGGGGGCAGCTACGAGCAGTACTTC TRBV24-1 TRBD1 TRBJ2-7 - 14
CASSPLQGTYEQYF TGTGCCAGCAGCCCCTTACAGGGAACCTACGAGCAGTACTTC TRBV5-4 - TRBJ2-7 - 14
CAISARTGSSSYNEQFF TGTGCCATCAGTGCCCGGACAGGGAGTAGCTCCTACAATGAGCAGTTCTTC TRBV10-3 TRBD1 TRBJ2-1 - 17
CASSSTIAKNIQYF TGTGCCAGCAGCTCCACAATAGCCAAAAACATTCAGTACTTC TRBV5-4 - TRBJ2-4 - 14
CAGSQASGNQETQYF TGTGCCGGGTCCCAAGCTAGCGGGAATCAAGAGACCCAGTACTTC TRBV6-5 TRBD2 TRBJ2-5 - 15
CASSQYRNYGYTF TGTGCCAGCAGCCAATACAGGAACTATGGCTACACCTTC TRBV5-8 - TRBJ1-2 - 13
CASSRTSGGRQEAQYF TGTGCCAGCAGCCGGACTAGCGGGGGTCGGCAAGAGGCCCAGTACTTC TRBV7-2 TRBD2 TRBJ2-5 - 16
CASSLTGLVGTGELFF TGTGCCAGCAGCTTAACGGGACTAGTGGGCACCGGGGAGCTGTTTTTT TRBV7-3 TRBD2 TRBJ2-2 - 16
CASSLGSSYEQYF TGTGCCAGCAGCTTGGGGTCGAGCTACGAGCAGTACTTC TRBV11-3 - TRBJ2-7 - 13
CASSPQTSGSIHEQYF TGTGCCAGCTCACCACAGACTAGCGGGAGCATCCACGAGCAGTACTTC TRBV18 TRBD2 TRBJ2-7 - 16
CASGLSTGVAGETQYF TGTGCCAGCGGTCTCTCCACAGGTGTGGCAGGCGAGACCCAGTACTTC TRBV5-4 - TRBJ2-5 - 16
CASSQKTDSRQRNEQFF TGTGCCAGCAGCCAAAAGACGGACAGTAGGCAACGAAATGAGCAGTTCTTC TRBV4-2 - TRBJ2-1 - 17
CASSYLKDTEAFF TGTGCCAGCAGTTACTTGAAGGACACTGAAGCTTTCTTT TRBV6-2/TRBV6-3 - TRBJ1-1 - 13
CASREGVYGYTF TGTGCCAGTAGGGAGGGAGTCTATGGCTACACCTTC TRBV19 - TRBJ1-2 - 12
CASSLTRQSYGYTF TGTGCCAGCAGCTTAACCCGACAGAGCTATGGCTACACCTTC TRBV7-2 - TRBJ1-2 - 14
CASSRWRGLRTQPLHF TGTGCCAGCAGCCGGTGGAGGGGGCTGAGGACTCAACCCCTCCACTTT TRBV7-9 TRBD1 TRBJ1-6 - 16
CASSFRKGLNSGWDEQYF TGTGCCAGCAGCTTTCGGAAGGGACTCAACTCGGGTTGGGACGAGCAGTACTTC TRBV7-9 - TRBJ2-7 - 18
CAIRMTDYEQYF TGTGCCATCAGAATGACAGACTACGAGCAGTACTTC TRBV10-3 - TRBJ2-7 - 12
CASSSTGGETQYF TGTGCCAGCAGCTCTACCGGGGGAGAGACCCAGTACTTC TRBV7-3 - TRBJ2-5 - 13
CASSDQGAEYEQYF TGCGCCAGCAGCGATCAGGGGGCCGAATACGAGCAGTACTTC TRBV23-1 TRBD1 TRBJ2-7 once 14
CSVGHGPGYEQYF TGCAGCGTTGGTCACGGCCCCGGCTACGAGCAGTACTTC TRBV29-1 - TRBJ2-7 - 13
CASSSAGLAGDNEQFF TGTGCCAGCAGCTCGGCGGGACTAGCGGGAGACAATGAGCAGTTCTTC TRBV7-9 TRBD2 TRBJ2-1 - 16
CASSQGDSNQPQHF TGCGCCAGCAGTCAAGGGGATAGCAATCAGCCCCAGCATTTT TRBV23-1 - TRBJ1-5 - 14
CASSLEGGTGYF TGCGCCAGCAGCTTGGAAGGCGGCACCGGGTACTTC TRBV5-1 - TRBJ2-7 - 12
CASNQELLSGANVLTF TGTGCCAGCAATCAGGAGTTACTCTCTGGGGCCAACGTCCTGACTTTC TRBV2 - TRBJ2-6 - 16
CASSPPVGLAGDLWYNEQFF TGTGCCAGCTCACCACCGGTTGGACTAGCGGGGGACTTGTGGTACAATGAGCAGTTCTTC TRBV18 TRBD2 TRBJ2-1 - 20
CASNRDGTTEQYF TGCGCCAGCAACCGGGACGGTACTACGGAGCAGTACTTC TRBV5-1 - TRBJ2-7 - 13
CASSSKTGGWYGYTF TGTGCCAGCAGTTCAAAAACCGGGGGGTGGTATGGCTACACCTTC TRBV28 - TRBJ1-2 - 15
CASSYSRGYEQFF TGTGCCAGCAGTTACTCCAGGGGCTATGAGCAGTTCTTC TRBV6-5 - TRBJ2-1 - 13
CASTRDGGNEQYF TGCGCCAGCACACGGGACGGCGGGAACGAGCAGTACTTC TRBV5-1 - TRBJ2-7 - 13
CASSVPIAGDTDTQYF TGTGCCAGCAGCGTACCTATAGCGGGAGACACAGATACGCAGTATTTT TRBV9 TRBD2 TRBJ2-3 - 16
CASSLAGPYYEQYF TGCGCCAGCAGCTTGGCGGGACCCTACTACGAGCAGTACTTC TRBV5-1 - TRBJ2-7 - 14
CASSLGEISGSSYEQYF TGTGCCAGCAGTTTAGGGGAAATTAGCGGGAGCTCCTACGAGCAGTACTTC TRBV28 TRBD2 TRBJ2-7 - 17
CASSLWIRENTEAFF TGTGCCAGCAGTTTATGGATCCGGGAGAACACTGAAGCTTTCTTT TRBV28 - TRBJ1-1 - 15
CAWSQGQSTDTQYF TGTGCCTGGAGTCAGGGACAGAGCACAGATACGCAGTATTTT TRBV30 TRBD1 TRBJ2-3 - 14
CATSREASGSEEQYF TGTGCCACCAGCAGAGAGGCTAGCGGGAGCGAAGAGCAGTACTTC TRBV15 TRBD2 TRBJ2-7 - 15
CASSIPGSGAYGYTF TGTGCCAGTAGTATTCCAGGTTCGGGGGCCTATGGCTACACCTTC TRBV19 - TRBJ1-2 - 15
CASSIVGRNQPQHF TGTGCCAGTAGTATAGTGGGGAGGAATCAGCCCCAGCATTTT TRBV19 - TRBJ1-5 - 14
CASSYVAGVNYEQYF TGTGCCAGCAGTTACGTAGCGGGAGTTAACTACGAGCAGTACTTC TRBV6-2/TRBV6-3 TRBD2 TRBJ2-7 - 15